These 22 T cell receptor beta chains originate from one sample sequenced in a study of CD8 T cells in ankylosing spondylitis. In TCRdb, the 5' RACE reads were re-called with MiXCR into one record per CDR3 protein. The table records tens of thousands of distinct CDR3 sequences, approximately 7.4% of them present only once. Sequencing used blood, either unsorted or a sorted T cell fraction (not recorded which). These receptors came from a female donor with ankylosing spondylitis or in good health (not recorded which).

A few counts support this clonotype. The rearrangement links TRBV7-9 to TRBJ2-3; 12 bases align to TRBD1. Germline V gene data show CDR1 as SEHNR and CDR2 as FQNEAQ (reference sequence). With 1 base clipped from V and 3 bases from J, the junction kept 5 bases outside the gene matches. The CDR3 totals 17 residues. CDR3 amino acids: CASSLGDRGRTTDTQYF. In DNA, the CDR3 is TGTGCCAGCAGCTTAGGGGACAGGGGGCGTACAACAGATACGCAGTATTTT.

This clonotype was found many times. This chain joins TRBV5-1 and TRBJ1-1, with 11 bases fitting TRBD1. The germline gives CDR1 SGHRS, CDR2 YFSETQ. J lost 3 bases, V lost 4 bases, and 8 bases had no gene match. This CDR3 region has 16 residues. CDR3 amino acids: CASSPDRGRLDTEAFF. In DNA form, the CDR3 reads TGCGCCAGCAGCCCGGACAGGGGGCGATTGGACACTGAAGCTTTCTTT. The full variable domain, rest sourced from reference TRBV5-1 and TRBJ1-1, is KAGVTQTPRYLIKTRGQQVTLSCSPISGHRSVSWYQQTPGQGLQFLFEYFSETQRNKGNFPGRFSGRQFSNSRSEMNVSTLELGDSALYLCASSPDRGRLDTEAFFGQGTRLTVV.

This clonotype occurred many times. The chain recombines TRBV6-4 with TRBJ2-5; perhaps D is TRBD1 or TRBD2 (5 bases each). The CDR3 has 11 amino acids. V lost 5 bases and J 9 bases, leaving 10 bases between the germline ends. CDR1 and CDR2 from the germline V gene are MRHNA and SNTAGT. CDR3 sequence (DNA): TGTGCCAGCAGTAACGGGGCCTCCCAGTACTTC. Protein product: CASSNGASQYF.

This clonotype was seen ten or more times. This rearrangement joins TRBV30 to TRBJ2-5; 11 nucleotides line up with TRBD1. With V trimmed by 0 bases and J by 11 bases, 8 bases remained unmatched. CDR3 length equals 14 residues. Germline lookup yields CDR1 GTSNPN and CDR2 SVGIG (reference sequence). In DNA, the CDR3 is TGTGCCTGGAGTGTAGGACAGGGGGCTTCCCCACAGTACTTC. It encodes CAWSVGQGASPQYF.

This clonotype was detected ten times or more. The chain recombines TRBV12-3 or TRBV12-4 with TRBJ2-7; D is undetermined. The CDR3 loop spans 14 amino acids. V shed 7 bases and J shed 3 bases, with 16 bases lying between them. DNA of the CDR3: TGTGCCAGCACCGTCGACGGCCCATTCTACGAGCAGTACTTC. Protein: CASTVDGPFYEQYF.

There are many counts of this clonotype. The V call is TRBV29-1, the J call TRBJ2-1; no clear D. The CDR3 spans 10 residues. Germline CDR1 is SQVTM and CDR2 is ANQGSEA. V shed 8 bases and J shed 5 bases, with 7 bases lying between them. The CDR3 region is CSPWHNEQFF. CDR3 in DNA: TGCAGCCCCTGGCACAATGAGCAGTTCTTC.

This clonotype was recorded many times. This chain connects TRBV5-1 to TRBJ2-3; TRBD2 matches 9 bases. CDR3 size: 17 residues. After removal of 0 bases from V and 1 base from J, the junction contained 6 bases not matched to a gene. Germline assignment: CDR1 SGHRS and CDR2 YFSETQ. For the CDR3, the DNA is TGCGCCAGCAGCTTGGTGAAACTAGCGGGCGGCACAGATACGCAGTATTTT. This gives the protein CASSLVKLAGGTDTQYF. The full variable domain, its missing parts supplied by reference TRBV5-1 and TRBJ2-3, is KAGVTQTPRYLIKTRGQQVTLSCSPISGHRSVSWYQQTPGQGLQFLFEYFSETQRNKGNFPGRFSGRQFSNSRSEMNVSTLELGDSALYLCASSLVKLAGGTDTQYFGPGTRLTVL.

The rearrangement links TRBV7-9 to TRBJ1-1; D ambiguous. CDR1 is SEHNR, CDR2 FQNEAQ, per germline (reference sequence). This CDR3 region has 13 residues. The germline V and J ends were trimmed by 10 bases and 0 bases, with 12 bases remaining between them. The CDR3 DNA is TGTGCCACAACACCTGGGGTGAACACTGAAGCTTTCTTT. Amino acids: CATTPGVNTEAFF.

This clonotype was seen at least ten times. The chain recombines TRBV14 with TRBJ2-1; D is undetermined. Per germline, CDR1 SGHDN and CDR2 FVKESK. The germline V and J ends were trimmed by 6 bases and 2 bases, with 17 bases remaining between them. CDR3 length: 16 amino acids. The CDR3 DNA reads TGTGCCAGCAGTTTCTACAGTAGTGGCACCTACAATGAGCAGTTCTTC. As protein: CASSFYSSGTYNEQFF. Complete variable domain (other parts from reference TRBV14 and TRBJ2-1): EAGVTQFPSHSVIEKGQTVTLRCDPISGHDNLYWYRRVMGKEIKFLLHFVKESKQDESGMPNNRFLAERTGGTYSTLKVQPAELEDSGVYFCASSFYSSGTYNEQFFGPGTRLTVL.

The gene calls are TRBV12-3 or TRBV12-4 and TRBJ2-2, with D perhaps TRBD1 or TRBD2 (5 bases each). CDR3 length: 16 residues. The V end was cut by 3 bases, the J end by 2 bases, with 13 bases between. The CDR3 DNA is TGTGCCAGCAGTTTCCGGGGCGGGCGCAACACCGGGGAGCTGTTTTTT. Translating gives CASSFRGGRNTGELFF.

Ten or more counts support this clonotype. The J gene is TRBJ1-6, the V gene TRBV5-1, with D hard to call. Looked up from germline, CDR1 is SGHRS and CDR2 is YFSETQ. Trimming stripped 5 bases from V and 0 bases from J, with 6 bases between. The CDR3 covers 14 residues. Here the CDR3 reads CASRESSYNSPLHF. The CDR3 DNA sequence: TGCGCCAGCAGGGAGAGCTCCTATAATTCACCCCTCCACTTT.

The V and J genes are TRBV5-1 and TRBJ2-1, with TRBD1 matching 7 bases. Looked up from germline, CDR1 is SGHRS and CDR2 is YFSETQ. With V trimmed by 0 bases and J by 5 bases, 11 bases remained unmatched. CDR3 length: 17 amino acids. The CDR3 spells CASSLGGWQGDHNEQFF. In DNA, the CDR3 is TGCGCCAGCAGCTTGGGAGGTTGGCAGGGGGACCACAATGAGCAGTTCTTC.

This clonotype was seen many times. This chain connects TRBV7-2 to TRBJ2-2, with D hard to call. Trimming took 3 bases from V and 8 from J, leaving 10 bases between them. Germline lookup yields CDR1 SGHTA and CDR2 FQGNSA. The CDR3 length is 13 residues. The CDR3 region has the DNA TGTGCCAGCAGCTTTGGGCTTCCGGGGGAGCTGTTTTTT. Amino acid sequence: CASSFGLPGELFF.

This clonotype has at least ten counts. The V and J genes are TRBV5-1 and TRBJ2-3, with D possibly being TRBD1 (6 bases). CDR1 and CDR2 (germline): SGHRS, YFSETQ. This CDR3 is 15 amino acids long. Trimming took 4 bases from V and 5 from J, leaving 17 bases between them. The CDR3 loop is CASSQNPGVVDTQYF. Here the CDR3 DNA reads TGCGCCAGCAGCCAAAATCCAGGGGTGGTAGATACGCAGTATTTT.

This clonotype was observed many times. The chain employs TRBV4-2 and TRBJ2-1; 9 bases are a match to TRBD2. Losses at the gene ends were 2 bases for V and 4 bases for J; bases not matched to a gene: 3. From germline, CDR1 is LGHNA and CDR2 YNFKEQ. The CDR3 extends over 15 amino acids. CDR3 bases: TGTGCCAGCAGCCAAACGACTAGCGGTTACAATGAGCAGTTCTTC. This encodes CASSQTTSGYNEQFF.

A few counts support this clonotype. Here the CDR3 DNA reads TGTGCCAGCAGTTGGACAGGCGGCTACACCTTC. It codes for CASSWTGGYTF. J is TRBJ1-2 and V is TRBV7-9, with 7 positions matching TRBD1. The germline CDR1 and CDR2 sequences are SEHNR and FQNEAQ (reference sequence). The CDR3 has 11 residues. J was trimmed by 8 bases and V by 6 bases; bases with no gene match: 3.

This clonotype has a count of ten or more. The rearrangement links TRBV20-1 to TRBJ1-5; D not resolved. There are 13 residues in the CDR3. Per the germline V gene, CDR1 is DFQATT and CDR2 is SNEGSKA (reference sequence). V lost 6 bases and J lost 3, with 12 bases in between. This CDR3 reads CSADGRYNQPQHF. DNA of the CDR3: TGCAGTGCAGATGGACGGTACAATCAGCCCCAGCATTTT.

In its sample, this clonotype was seen many times. The genes are TRBV3-1 and TRBJ1-2, with a tentative D call TRBD1 (6 bases). V lost 0 bases to trimming and J lost 4 bases, with 12 bases between them. Germline V gene data show CDR1 as LGHDT and CDR2 as YNNKEL (reference sequence). The CDR3 runs to 15 residues. CDR3 sequence reads: CASSQEGWTAYGYTF. CDR3 nucleotide sequence: TGTGCCAGCAGCCAAGAGGGATGGACAGCCTATGGCTACACCTTC.

This clonotype occurred a few times. The chain carries TRBV5-1 and TRBJ2-1; TRBD2 matches 11 bases. This CDR3 has 16 amino acids. Germline-derived CDR1 and CDR2 are SGHRS and YFSETQ. The V gene end was trimmed by 4 bases and the J gene end by 6 bases; junction bases not matched to a gene: 9. The CDR3 loop is CASSVPSSGGINEQFF. CDR3 bases: TGCGCCAGCAGCGTTCCTTCTAGCGGGGGGATCAATGAGCAGTTCTTC.

In its sample, this clonotype was seen many times. The rearrangement joins TRBV12-3 or TRBV12-4 to TRBJ1-3, with 8 nucleotides matching TRBD1. The CDR3 consists of 15 residues. With V trimmed by 7 bases and J by 2 bases, 7 bases remained unmatched. CDR3 DNA: TGTGCCAGCAAACCGGGACAGGCTCCTGGAAACACCATATATTTT. It specifies CASKPGQAPGNTIYF.

This clonotype was picked up many times. J is TRBJ1-4 and V is TRBV5-1; D may be TRBD1 (6 bases). CDR3 size: 15 residues. Germline CDR1 SGHRS, CDR2 YFSETQ. The V and J ends lost 1 base and 2 bases respectively, with 9 bases between them. CDR3 region: CASSLSGGTNEKLFF. In nucleotides, the CDR3 is TGCGCCAGCAGCTTGTCCGGGGGCACTAATGAAAAACTGTTTTTT.

At least ten counts were recorded for this clonotype. The rearrangement uses TRBV24-1 and TRBJ2-5; 8 bases align to TRBD1. This CDR3 spans 14 amino acids. V was pared by 3 bases and J by 4 bases, with 3 bases of the junction left unmatched. Germline V CDR1 and CDR2: KGHDR, SFDVKD. The CDR3 loop is CATSDRTGTETQYF. The CDR3 DNA follows: TGTGCCACCAGTGATCGGACAGGGACAGAGACCCAGTACTTC.